This section outlines one T cell receptor beta chain sequence together with its context. This sample was taken from a study of blood T cell repertoires in COVID-19. Whole-study context: Sites across the United States, Italy and Spain contributed samples from acute and convalescent COVID-19. T cells, B-cell-depleted T cells, or PBMCs supplied cDNA or gDNA.

CDR1 is SGHRS and CDR2 is YFSETQ in the germline V gene. Trimming cost V 3 bases and J 3 bases, with 15 bases left between them. There are 15 residues in the CDR3. Per the original data handling: From reference gene primer amplification, estimates of nucleated cell counts were derived. TCRdb's copy holds only in-frame clones and misses some; the assay was immunoSEQ multiplex PCR. V, J and clone size were drawn from that table, and D and trimming were deduced from the DNA. The sample holds 110,000 or so clones, about 84% seen once. The rearrangement uses TRBV5-1 and TRBJ1-2; no reliable D call. This clonotype was sampled from a man aged 45-65 years with acute or convalescent COVID-19. Sequencing used peripheral blood. In DNA, the CDR3 is TGCGCCAGCAGCTGGGGTTTTGGGAGCGACTATGGCTACACCTTC. Protein product: CASSWGFGSDYGYTF. Full variable domain (remainder filled in from reference TRBV5-1 and TRBJ1-2): KAGVTQTPRYLIKTRGQQVTLSCSPISGHRSVSWYQQTPGQGLQFLFEYFSETQRNKGNFPGRFSGRQFSNSRSEMNVSTLELGDSALYLCASSWGFGSDYGYTFGSGTRLTVV.